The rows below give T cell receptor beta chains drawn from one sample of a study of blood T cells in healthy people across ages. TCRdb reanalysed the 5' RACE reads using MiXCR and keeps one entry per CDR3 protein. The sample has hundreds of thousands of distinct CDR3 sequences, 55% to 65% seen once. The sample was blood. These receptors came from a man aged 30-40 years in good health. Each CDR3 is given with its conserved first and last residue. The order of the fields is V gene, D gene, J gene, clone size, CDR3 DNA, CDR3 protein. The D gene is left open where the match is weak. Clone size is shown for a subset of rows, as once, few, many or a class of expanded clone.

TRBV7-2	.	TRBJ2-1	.	TGTGCCAACAGCCCCAGGGGGGGCGCCCACAATGAGCAGTTCTTC	CANSPRGGAHNEQFF
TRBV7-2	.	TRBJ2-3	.	TGTGCCAGCAGTCAGGACTTACGCACAGATACGCAGTATTTT	CASSQDLRTDTQYF
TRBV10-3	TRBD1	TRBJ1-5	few	TGTGCCATCAGTGAAGACAGGGTGGGGATTCAGCCCCAGCATTTT	CAISEDRVGIQPQHF
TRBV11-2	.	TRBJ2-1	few	TGTGCCAGCAGCTTGGTGTGGAACGAGCAGTTCTTC	CASSLVWNEQFF
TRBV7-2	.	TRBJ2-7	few	TGTGCCAGCAGCTCAGGCTCTCAAGGCACCTACGAGCAGTACTTC	CASSSGSQGTYEQYF
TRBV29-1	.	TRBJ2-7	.	TGCAGCGCTACCAGACATCAGACCTACGAGCAGTACTTC	CSATRHQTYEQYF
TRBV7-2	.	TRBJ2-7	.	TGTGCCAGCAGCTCGACGGGGGCCCCGGCATCCGAGCAGTACTTC	CASSSTGAPASEQYF
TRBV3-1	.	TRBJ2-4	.	TGTGCTAGCAGTCATTTACAGGGCGCAAAAAACATTCAGTACTTC	CASSHLQGAKNIQYF
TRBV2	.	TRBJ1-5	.	TGTGCCAGCAGTGTGAGAACAGTCGGTCAGCCCCAGCATTTT	CASSVRTVGQPQHF
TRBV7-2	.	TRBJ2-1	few	TGTGCCAGCAGCTTAATAGATACCGCGGCAGGCAATGAGCAGTTCTTC	CASSLIDTAAGNEQFF
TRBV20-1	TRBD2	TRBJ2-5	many	TGCAGTGCCAGTCAACTAGCGGGGAAAGAGACCCAGTACTTC	CSASQLAGKETQYF
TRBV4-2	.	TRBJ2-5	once	TGTGCCAGCAGCACCCAAGGGGGGGAGACCCAGTACTTC	CASSTQGGETQYF
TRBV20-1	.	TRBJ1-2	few	TGCAGTGCTAGACCTCAGACCTCTAACTATGGCTACACCTTC	CSARPQTSNYGYTF
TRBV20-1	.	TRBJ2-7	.	TGCAGTGCTAGGACCCCCGGCGGACAGAGCTCCTACGAGCAGTACTTC	CSARTPGGQSSYEQYF
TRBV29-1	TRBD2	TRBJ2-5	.	TGCAGCGTCCAACCGGGAGGGGGGAGAGAGACCCAGTACTTC	CSVQPGGGRETQYF
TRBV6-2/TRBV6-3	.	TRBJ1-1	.	TGTGCCAGCACCCACCCCCCTGAAACTGAAGCTTTCTTT	CASTHPPETEAFF
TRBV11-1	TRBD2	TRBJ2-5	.	TGTGCCAGCAGCTTAGGAGGTAGCGGGGGGCCGTCGGCGAATGAGACCCAGTACTTC	CASSLGGSGGPSANETQYF
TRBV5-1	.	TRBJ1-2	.	TGCGCCAGCAGCGTCGCACCAGGGGAATTGCGGGCCTATGGCTACACCTTC	CASSVAPGELRAYGYTF
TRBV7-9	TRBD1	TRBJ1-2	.	TGTGCCAGCAGCTTAGAGAGCGGACAGGGGGCCAAAGGCTACACCTTC	CASSLESGQGAKGYTF
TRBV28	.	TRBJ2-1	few	TGTGCCAGCAGTGGGTGGGCGAGCTCCTACAATGAGCAGTTCTTC	CASSGWASSYNEQFF
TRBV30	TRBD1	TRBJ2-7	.	TGTGCCTGGCTCCGACAGGGGGTCTCCGAGCAGTACTTC	CAWLRQGVSEQYF
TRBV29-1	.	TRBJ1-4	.	TGCAGCGTTCGCCCGGGCTCAGGGAGGGCTGAAAAACTGTTTTTT	CSVRPGSGRAEKLFF
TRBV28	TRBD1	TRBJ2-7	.	TGTGCCAGCAGCTGGGGAGGACAGGGGGGGAACGAGCAGTACTTC	CASSWGGQGGNEQYF